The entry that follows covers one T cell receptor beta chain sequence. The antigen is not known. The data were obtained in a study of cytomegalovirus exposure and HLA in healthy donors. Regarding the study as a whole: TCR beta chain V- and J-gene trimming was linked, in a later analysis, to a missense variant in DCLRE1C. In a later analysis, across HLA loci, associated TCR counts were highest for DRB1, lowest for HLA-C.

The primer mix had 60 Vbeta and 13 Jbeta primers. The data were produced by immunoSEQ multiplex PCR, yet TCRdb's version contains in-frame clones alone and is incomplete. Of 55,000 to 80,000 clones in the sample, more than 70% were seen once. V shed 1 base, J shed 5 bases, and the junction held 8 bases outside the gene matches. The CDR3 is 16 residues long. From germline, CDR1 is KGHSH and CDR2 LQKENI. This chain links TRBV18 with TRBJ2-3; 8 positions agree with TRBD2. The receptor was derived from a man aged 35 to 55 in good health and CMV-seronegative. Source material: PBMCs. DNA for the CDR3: TGTGCCAGCTCACCACTAGGAGCGGGAGACGTAGATACGCAGTATTTT. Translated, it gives CASSPLGAGDVDTQYF.